Listed below are T cell receptor beta chains from one sample, sequenced in a study of T cells in Graves' hyperthyroidism and ophthalmopathy. A single record per CDR3 protein comes from TCRdb applying MiXCR to the multiplex PCR reads. This repertoire shows 560,000 or so distinct CDR3 sequences, about 43% found once; its top ten account for nearly 8.5%. Sequencing was done on a sample of peripheral blood or thyroid tissue (not recorded which). These receptors originate from a woman aged 18-29 years with Graves' hyperthyroidism. The CDR3 runs from the conserved cysteine through the conserved F or W. The D gene is left open where the match is weak. Some rows have no size entry. The others give once, few or many, or a class for an expanded clone.

j_call d_call v_call clone_size cdr3_nt cdr3_aa
TRBJ2-2 NA TRBV6-5 NA TGTGCCAGCAGCAGGTCCGGGGACGGGGAGCTGTTTTTT CASSRSGDGELFF
TRBJ1-1 NA TRBV20-1 NA TGCAGTGCTAGGGGATCAGGTTGGAACGCTGAAGCTTTCTTT CSARGSGWNAEAFF
TRBJ2-5 TRBD1 TRBV29-1 NA TGCAGCGTTCTGCCGGGACAGGGGTTTATGACCCAGTACTTC CSVLPGQGFMTQYF
TRBJ1-5 NA TRBV2 NA TGTGCCAGCAGTTCCACGGATCAGCCCCAGCATTTT CASSSTDQPQHF
TRBJ2-7 NA TRBV10-1 many TGCGCCAGCAGTGAGCGGAGGGAGTATAGCTTCGAGCAGTACTTC CASSERREYSFEQYF
TRBJ1-5 TRBD1 TRBV2 NA TGTGCCAGCAGTACCGGGACAGGGACCTATAGGGATCAGCCCCAGCATTTT CASSTGTGTYRDQPQHF
TRBJ2-5 NA TRBV5-4 many TGTGCCAGCAGTTTGGACCGGGAGACCCAGTACTTC CASSLDRETQYF
TRBJ1-3 NA TRBV20-1 NA TGCAGTGCGAGGGACGGGGCAACTGGAAACACCATATATTTT CSARDGATGNTIYF
TRBJ1-5 NA TRBV6-4 many TGTGCCAGCAGTGACGTGGGCAATCAGCCCCAGCATTTT CASSDVGNQPQHF
TRBJ2-7 TRBD1 TRBV6-6 NA TGTGCCAGCAGCCAGTCGGGACAGGGGTCCTACGAGCAGTACTTC CASSQSGQGSYEQYF
TRBJ2-2 TRBD2 TRBV4-2 NA TGTGCCAGCAGCCAAGGCGGGAGGAGGGCCGGGGAGCTGTTTTTT CASSQGGRRAGELFF
TRBJ1-2 NA TRBV29-1 many TGCAGCGTCGCCCCTGAAGGCGGCTACACCTTC CSVAPEGGYTF
TRBJ2-7 NA TRBV6-4 NA TGTGCCAGCAGTTCCACACTAGTCTACGAGCAGTACTTC CASSSTLVYEQYF
TRBJ2-2 NA TRBV7-3 many TGTGCCAGCAGCACCGGGGAGCTGTTTTTT CASSTGELFF
TRBJ2-2 NA TRBV5-1 NA TGCGCCAGCAGCCGGGGACCTGCTAACACCGGGGAGCTGTTTTTT CASSRGPANTGELFF
TRBJ2-7 NA TRBV20-1 NA TGCAGTGCTAGTTCCAACTACGAGCAGTATTTC CSASSNYEQYF
TRBJ2-7 TRBD1 TRBV2 few TGTGCCAGCGGCCAGGGGGCCGAGCCCTACGAGCAGTACTTC CASGQGAEPYEQYF
TRBJ1-5 NA TRBV2 NA TGTGCCAGCAGACTGGGGCAGGGGCATCAGCCCCAGCATTTT CASRLGQGHQPQHF
TRBJ2-5 TRBD2 TRBV29-1 NA TGCAGCGTTCAAAGGGCACTAGCGGGACGGGAGACCCAGTACTTC CSVQRALAGRETQYF
TRBJ2-7 TRBD2 TRBV7-2 NA TGTGCCAGCAGCCCGACTAGCGGGAGTGGCCCCACCTACGAGCAGTACTTC CASSPTSGSGPTYEQYF
TRBJ1-2 NA TRBV14 NA TGTGCCAGCAGCCAAGACAGTGCCTATGGCTACACCTTC CASSQDSAYGYTF
TRBJ2-7 TRBD2 TRBV7-6 NA TGTGCCAGCAGTTACGGGGGGTGGGACGAGCAGTACTTC CASSYGGWDEQYF
TRBJ2-7 TRBD2 TRBV20-1 NA TGCAGTGCTAGAGCTCCCTTGACTAGCGGGAGAGGCGAGCAGTACTTC CSARAPLTSGRGEQYF
TRBJ2-6 NA TRBV7-9 NA TGTGCCAGCAGCCCCCGGTCCGTGACAGACGGTAGTCGGGCCAACGTCCTGACTTTC CASSPRSVTDGSRANVLTF
TRBJ1-2 NA TRBV2 NA TGTGCCGGCATCCCGACCTGGTTGGGGGGGAGAGGGAATGGCTACACCTTC CAGIPTWLGGRGNGYTF
TRBJ2-7 TRBD1 TRBV4-1 many TGCGCCAGCAGGGGACAGGGGACGGGCTACGAGCAGTACTTC CASRGQGTGYEQYF
TRBJ1-4 TRBD1 TRBV7-3 few TGTGCCAGCAGTCCGGACAGGGGGCGGACTAATGAAAAACTGTTTTTT CASSPDRGRTNEKLFF
TRBJ1-5 NA TRBV10-3 many TGTGCCATCAGTGAGGGCCCACCTTATAGCAATCAGCCCCAGCATTTT CAISEGPPYSNQPQHF
TRBJ2-7 TRBD1 TRBV29-1 few TGCAGCGCAGGACAGGCCTCCTACAATGAGCAGTACTTC CSAGQASYNEQYF
TRBJ2-5 NA TRBV7-8 many TGTGCCAGCAGCTTAGGACAGTACCAAGAGACCCAGTACTTC CASSLGQYQETQYF
TRBJ1-1 NA TRBV29-1 few TGCAGCCACAGCACTATGAACACTGAAGCTTTCTTT CSHSTMNTEAFF
TRBJ1-2 NA TRBV29-1 NA TGCAGCGTTGAAGAGGGCAGGGGAGGTGTCCCGAATGGCTACACCTTC CSVEEGRGGVPNGYTF
TRBJ2-5 TRBD2 TRBV29-1 many TGCAGCGTTGATCGACGGGAGGGCCGGGAGACCCAGTACTTC CSVDRREGRETQYF
TRBJ1-3 NA TRBV2 NA TGTGCCAGCAAAATGGACAGCACCCCTGGAAACACCATATATTTT CASKMDSTPGNTIYF
TRBJ2-2 NA TRBV9 NA TGTGCCAGCAGCGTAGACTTGTCTAGTCCCGGGGAGCTGTTTTTT CASSVDLSSPGELFF
TRBJ1-2 NA TRBV5-1 many TGCGCCAGCAGCTGGGACGGAAACTATGGCTACACCTTC CASSWDGNYGYTF
TRBJ2-5 NA TRBV7-9 once TGTGCCAGCAACCAGAGGGGGGAGTGCCAAGAGACCCAGTACTTC CASNQRGECQETQYF